This TCR beta chain comes out of a study of blood T cells in healthy people across ages. Overall study context: Every two T cells gave about one barcoded beta molecule via template switching.

Using a J-beta primer mix together with a sample-barcoded 5' primer, a second PCR was run for roughly 7 to 11 cycles. Each CDR3 protein gets one entry after TCRdb re-called the 5' RACE reads with MiXCR. The data show fewer than 700,000 distinct CDR3 sequences, with around 43% seen just once and approximately 29% held by the top ten. Investigators took about 10 milliliters of peripheral blood from every donor. A minimum of 5 micrograms of total RNA was extracted per sample. V gave up 5 bases and J gave up 7 bases, with 14 bases separating them. CDR3 length equals 13 residues. This clonotype was picked up many times.

The sample consisted of blood. The J gene is TRBJ1-2, the V gene TRBV12-3 or TRBV12-4, with D maybe TRBD1 (5 bases). This clonotype originated in a man older than 75 in good health. CDR3: CASSPGRDVGYTF. The DNA for the CDR3 is TGTGCCAGCAGTCCGGGCCGGGACGTTGGCTACACCTTC.